This T cell receptor (beta chain) was sequenced in a study of cytomegalovirus exposure and HLA in healthy donors. Study-wide points: TCR beta chains numbering some 150 were designated cytomegalovirus-associated.

Germline V gene sequence: CDR1 SEHNR, CDR2 FQNEAQ (reference sequence). After removal of 3 bases from V and 6 bases from J, the junction contained 5 bases not matched to a gene. This CDR3 is built from 15 residues. Both 60 Vbeta primers and 13 Jbeta primers went into the PCR. TCRdb keeps only in-frame clones here, not all; method: immunoSEQ multiplex PCR. The sample lists 150,000 to 200,000 clones; approximately 80% were seen once. Turning to this clone: The target antigen is unknown.

The sample consisted of PBMCs. The chain couples TRBV7-9 to TRBJ2-1, with 10 bases lining up with TRBD1. This receptor was obtained from a woman aged 18-29 years in good health and CMV-seronegative. The CDR3 is CASSFPGQGSNEQFF. The CDR3 coding sequence is TGTGCCAGCAGCTTCCCGGGACAGGGGAGCAATGAGCAGTTCTTC.